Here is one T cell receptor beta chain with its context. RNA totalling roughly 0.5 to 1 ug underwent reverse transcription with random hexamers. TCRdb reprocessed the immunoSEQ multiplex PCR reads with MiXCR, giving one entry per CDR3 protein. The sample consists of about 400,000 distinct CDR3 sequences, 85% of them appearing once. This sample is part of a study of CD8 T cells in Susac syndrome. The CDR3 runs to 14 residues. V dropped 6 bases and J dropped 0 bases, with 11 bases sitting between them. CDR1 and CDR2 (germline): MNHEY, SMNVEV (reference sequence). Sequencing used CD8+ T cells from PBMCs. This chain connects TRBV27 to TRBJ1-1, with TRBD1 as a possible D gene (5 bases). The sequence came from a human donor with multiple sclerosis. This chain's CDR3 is CASRPGLMNTEAFF. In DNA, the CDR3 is TGTGCCAGCAGGCCGGGACTTATGAACACTGAAGCTTTCTTT.